Shown below are 23 T cell receptor beta chains from a single sample sequenced in a study of beta chain features in type 1 diabetes. Study-level results: Moderately but significantly shorter TCRB CDR3s were found in Type 1 diabetes patients in all four CD4+ subsets.

No antigen is known for these receptors. Isolated RNA was reverse transcribed in full, so expressed TCRB transcripts were sequenced. Profiling relied on immunoSEQ multiplex PCR, and the TCRdb table lists in-frame clones only, not all of them. In the table there are about 130,000 clones, about 10% of which are singletons. The sequencing input was central memory CD4+ T cells from blood. The source is a young man with type 1 diabetes.

V usage is TRBV6-5 and J usage is TRBJ2-7; TRBD1 might be the D (6 bases). CDR1 is MNHEY, CDR2 SVGAGI, per germline. The CDR3 covers 13 residues. Trimming removed 8 bases from V and 7 bases from J, with 18 bases in between. CDR3 protein: CASAPPGTGEQYF. The CDR3 DNA is TGTGCCAGCGCCCCGCCGGGAACAGGGGAGCAGTACTTC.

This rearrangement joins TRBV6-5 to TRBJ2-7; possibly TRBD2 for D (6 bases). Germline values: CDR1 MNHEY, CDR2 SVGAGI. Trimming cost V 8 bases and J 3 bases, with 11 bases left between them. The CDR3 sequence is 12 residues long. CDR3 coding DNA: TGTGCCAGCTGGGGCGGGATCTACGAGCAGTACTTC. Amino acids: CASWGGIYEQYF.

This clone was observed a few times. The rearrangement links TRBV2 to TRBJ1-4; 7 positions match TRBD1. The V and J ends lost 6 bases and 6 bases, in that order; junction bases with no gene match: 4. Germline-derived CDR1 and CDR2 are SNHLY and FYNNEI. The CDR3 is made up of 13 amino acids. CDR3 DNA: TGTGCCAGCAGACAGGGGATGGATGAAAAACTGTTTTTT. It is translated as CASRQGMDEKLFF.

The gene calls are TRBV30 and TRBJ1-6, with no clear D. Deletions cut 2 bases from V and 3 bases from J, with 5 bases between. Germline CDR1 is GTSNPN and CDR2 is SVGIG (reference sequence). The CDR3 loop spans 13 amino acids. CDR3 loop: CAWSTNYNSPLHF. The DNA of the CDR3 is TGTGCCTGGAGTACTAACTATAATTCACCCCTCCACTTT.

The genes are TRBV9 and TRBJ2-3; D is perhaps TRBD1 (6 bases). The germline gives CDR1 SGDLS, CDR2 YYNGEE. V was shortened by 5 bases and J by 4 bases, with 20 bases between the two germline ends. The CDR3 is made up of 16 amino acids. As DNA, the CDR3 is TGTGCCAGCAGTCCCCCCGGTACAGGGTACGCAGATACGCAGTATTTT. This sequence encodes CASSPPGTGYADTQYF.

The table lists this clone with a few counts. The rearrangement links TRBV5-4 to TRBJ2-7; 7 positions agree with TRBD1. After removal of 7 bases from V and 5 bases from J, the junction contained 9 bases not matched to a gene. This CDR3 spans 13 amino acids. CDR1 and CDR2 (germline): SGHNT, YYREEE (reference sequence). Written as DNA, the CDR3 is TGTGCCAGCGGCCGACAGGGTAGCGACGAGCAGTACTTC. This gives the protein CASGRQGSDEQYF.

This chain links TRBV5-4 with TRBJ2-5; TRBD1 agrees at 9 bases. J was trimmed by 6 bases and V by 4 bases; bases with no gene match: 10. The CDR3 has 15 residues. Germline-derived CDR1 and CDR2 are SGHNT and YYREEE (reference sequence). In DNA, the CDR3 is TGTGCCAGCAGCCCGGATGGGACAGGGAGAAAGACCCAGTACTTC. The encoded protein is CASSPDGTGRKTQYF.

This chain joins TRBV11-2 and TRBJ2-1; D is possibly TRBD1 (7 bases). The CDR3 covers 16 residues. V lost 1 base to trimming and J lost 2 bases, with 12 bases between them. CDR1 SGHAT and CDR2 FQNNGV come from the germline V gene. CDR3 coding DNA: TGTGCCAGCAGCTTAGGGGCGGGACAGACCTACAATGAGCAGTTCTTC. Translating it yields CASSLGAGQTYNEQFF. Drawing the rest from reference TRBV11-2 and TRBJ2-1, the complete variable domain is EAGVAQSPRYKIIEKRQSVAFWCNPISGHATLYWYQQILGQGPKLLIQFQNNGVVDDSQLPKDRFSAERLKGVDSTLKIQPAKLEDSAVYLCASSLGAGQTYNEQFFGPGTRLTVL.

A word on this clone: Other DNA sequences in the same sample also yield this CDR3. This sequence joins TRBV7-9 and TRBJ2-2; perhaps TRBD2 as D (6 bases). The CDR3 has 15 residues. The germline V and J ends were trimmed by 1 base and 3 bases, with 9 bases remaining between them. Germline CDR1 is SEHNR and CDR2 is FQNEAQ (reference sequence). The CDR3 coding sequence is TGTGCCAGCAGCTTAGTCGGGGGACACACCGGGGAGCTGTTTTTT. Translating gives CASSLVGGHTGELFF.

This chain links TRBV20-1 with TRBJ1-5; tentative D call: TRBD1 (5 bases). This CDR3 region has 11 residues. The ends were cut back, 2 bases at V and 11 bases at J, with 10 bases in the middle. Germline V gene sequence: CDR1 DFQATT, CDR2 SNEGSKA (reference sequence). CDR3 residues: CSARLGGTQHF. In nucleotides, the CDR3 is TGCAGTGCTAGACTCGGGGGGACCCAGCATTTT.

This rearrangement joins TRBV6-5 to TRBJ2-1; 12 bases line up with TRBD2. The length of the CDR3 is 15 residues. Germline loops: CDR1 MNHEY, CDR2 SVGAGI. Trimming removed 8 bases from V and 7 bases from J; junction bases left unmatched: 9. CDR3: CASLHASGGANEQFF. The CDR3 DNA sequence: TGTGCCAGCCTCCACGCTAGCGGGGGGGCAAATGAGCAGTTCTTC.

This clone was detected a few times. The chain joins TRBV5-1 to TRBJ2-5; 12 bases agree with TRBD2. The germline V gene encodes CDR1 SGHRS and CDR2 YFSETQ. This CDR3 has 16 amino acids. Trimming removed 4 bases from V and 4 bases from J; junction bases left unmatched: 8. The CDR3 loop reads CASSPGLAGIGETQYF. The CDR3 coding sequence is TGCGCCAGCAGCCCTGGACTAGCGGGGATCGGAGAGACCCAGTACTTC.

The CDR3 DNA reads TGTGCCAGCAGCCCCTGGGGTACAGGGGACTATGAGCAGTTCTTC. Translating it yields CASSPWGTGDYEQFF. This chain joins TRBV7-8 and TRBJ2-1, with a tentative D call TRBD1 (7 bases). Trimming removed 5 bases at V and 8 bases at J, with 19 bases between. Germline values: CDR1 SGHVS, CDR2 FQNEAQ. This CDR3 comprises 15 residues.

This chain uses TRBV7-3 with TRBJ1-1; the D gene is possibly TRBD1 (5 bases). CDR1 is SGHTA and CDR2 is FQGTGA in the germline V gene. V was pared by 8 bases and J by 10 bases, with 17 bases between. There are 12 residues in the CDR3. CDR3 in amino acids: CASSLQVEGAFF. DNA of the CDR3: TGTGCCAGCTCATTACAGGTGGAGGGAGCTTTCTTT. Looking up the rest from reference TRBV7-3 and TRBJ1-1 gives the full variable domain: GAGVSQTPSNKVTEKGKYVELRCDPISGHTALYWYRQSLGQGPEFLIYFQGTGAADDSGLPNDRFFAVRPEGSVSTLKIQRTERGDSAVYLCASSLQVEGAFFGQGTRLTVV.

Only a few counts were recorded for this clone. The germline gene is not matched at one end of the junction; a read error may be the cause. This chain links TRBV4-1 with TRBJ2-3; TRBD2 might be the D (5 bases). Germline values: CDR1 MGHRA, CDR2 YSYEKL. The CDR3 runs to 12 residues. The CDR3 DNA sequence: TGCGCCAGCAGCCAAGCCTTGGACCAGCGGCATTTT. This codes for CASSQALDQRHF.

The V and J genes are TRBV6-1 and TRBJ2-7; 8 bases fit TRBD1. CDR1 is MNHNS, CDR2 SASEGT, per germline. V trimming: 0 bases; J trimming: 3 bases; junction bases outside the gene matches: 7. The CDR3 consists of 16 residues. The CDR3 coding sequence is TGTGCCAGCAGTGAAGCAGGACAGGGCATCAGCTACGAGCAGTACTTC. As protein: CASSEAGQGISYEQYF.

This clone was counted between two and nine times. This sequence joins TRBV10-3 and TRBJ2-7; tentatively, D is TRBD1 (6 bases). This CDR3 spans 15 amino acids. Per germline, CDR1 ENHRY and CDR2 SYGVKD. V was trimmed by 1 base and J by 0 bases, leaving 10 bases between them. The CDR3 DNA is TGTGCCATCAGTGAGTTAGACAGGAGCTCCTACGAGCAGTACTTC. Its protein product is CAISELDRSSYEQYF.

In this sample, this clone turned up a few times. The chain employs TRBV6-5 and TRBJ2-5; 11 nucleotides match TRBD2. Germline CDR1 is MNHEY and CDR2 is SVGAGI. This CDR3 has 14 amino acids. Germline trimming cut 5 bases from V and 2 bases from J; bases unmatched to any gene: 1. This CDR3 reads CASSRTSGQETQYF. Here the CDR3 DNA reads TGTGCCAGCAGTCGGACTAGCGGGCAAGAGACCCAGTACTTC.

This clone has only a few counts. V is TRBV5-1 and J is TRBJ2-1; the match to TRBD1 covers 10 bases. Per germline, CDR1 SGHRS and CDR2 YFSETQ. CDR3 length: 16 amino acids. Trimming took 0 bases from V and 7 from J; bases not matched to a gene: 7. CDR3 loop: CASSLARTGGVNEQFF. The CDR3 DNA reads TGCGCCAGCAGCTTGGCTCGGACAGGGGGGGTAAATGAGCAGTTCTTC.

The CDR3: CANPPGHKENHEQYF. CDR3 DNA: TGCGCCAACCCTCCCGGACATAAGGAAAATCACGAGCAGTACTTC. The chain couples TRBV5-1 to TRBJ2-7; maybe TRBD1 (5 bases). Trimming took off 9 bases at V and 5 bases at J, with 24 bases between the two ends. CDR3 size: 15 residues. Looked up from germline, CDR1 is SGHRS and CDR2 is YFSETQ.

The gene calls are TRBV19 and TRBJ1-1, with TRBD1 matching over 7 bases. The CDR3 is 15 residues long. The V gene end was trimmed by 7 bases and the J gene end by 5 bases; junction bases not matched to a gene: 13. Germline loops: CDR1 LNHDA, CDR2 SQIVND (reference sequence). The chain's CDR3 is CASNEGTDGRTEAFF. Here the CDR3 DNA reads TGTGCCAGTAATGAAGGGACAGATGGAAGGACTGAAGCTTTCTTT.

This clone was seen a few times. The V and J genes are TRBV9 and TRBJ1-4, with 7 nucleotides matching TRBD1. The V gene's germline CDR1 is SGDLS and CDR2 YYNGEE. V was clipped by 1 base and J by 4 bases; unmatched bases: 13. The CDR3 spans 18 residues. CDR3 sequence reads: CASSVRDSRGGINEKLFF. CDR3 nucleotide sequence: TGTGCCAGCAGCGTAAGGGACAGCAGAGGGGGAATTAATGAAAAACTGTTTTTT.

The chain links TRBV4-3 to TRBJ2-3, with 8 bases aligning to TRBD1. CDR3 size: 14 residues. With 3 bases clipped from V and 2 bases from J, the junction kept 1 base outside the gene matches. Per germline, CDR1 LGHNA and CDR2 YSLEER. The CDR3 loop is CASSQGQVTDTQYF. In nucleotides, the CDR3 is TGCGCCAGCAGCCAGGGACAGGTCACAGATACGCAGTATTTT.